Listed below are T cell receptor beta chains from one sample, sequenced in a study of shared clonotypes between healthy human individuals. Repertoires were generated with immunoSEQ multiplex PCR, while TCRdb's copy carries only in-frame clones and drops some. The sample records approximately 320,000 clones, roughly 87% being singletons. Sequencing was done on a sample of memory CD8+ T cells sorted from blood. These receptors all stem from a man between 18 and 29 years old in good health. CDR3s include the opening cysteine and the closing phenylalanine or tryptophan. D genes are given only for firm matches.

v_gene,d_gene,CDR3aa
TRBV5-1,.,CASSLTLIDYEQYF
TRBV5-1,TRBD2,CASSSVPGLAGEIFYEQYF
TRBV27,TRBD2,CASSYAGDNEQFF
TRBV7-9,.,CASSLGPGEDEQFF
TRBV4-1,.,CASSYPGQTKLFF
TRBV30,TRBD1,CAWSLGTGRTEAFF
TRBV6-5,.,CASSFNGGSHEETQYF
TRBV7-9,TRBD2,CASSSLTSGSYEQYF
TRBV6-6,.,CASNELGQGTEAFF
TRBV5-4,TRBD1,CASSLAMTGTAYNEQFF
TRBV4-3,.,CASSQMIGLVITDTQYF
TRBV4-1,.,CASSPYKDSSYEQYF
TRBV15,.,CATSSSGIKGETQYF
TRBV15,.,CATTQGTDTQYF
TRBV4-1,.,CASSQASGEAKNIQYF
TRBV18,.,CASSPRRSYNEQFF
TRBV5-4,.,CASSLHPAYEQYF
TRBV7-2,.,CASSLADLRWAKNIQYF
TRBV5-1,.,CASSFEGQGKAFF
TRBV5-1,.,CASSGQAGYNEQFF
TRBV11-2,.,CASSLVRGNTEAFF
TRBV5-4,.,CASSSDAANTQYF
TRBV10-3,TRBD1,CAISEYRDRGYNEQFF
TRBV6-1,.,CASTHGTNTGELFF
TRBV4-1,.,CASSQERQQYF
TRBV6-1,.,CAIIQGETGSYEQYF
TRBV7-6,.,CASSLGLRVRTDTQYF
TRBV7-7,.,CASSLGTDPYNEQFF
TRBV7-2,.,CASSLVHREGEQYF
TRBV29-1,.,CSVEAEGDEQYF
TRBV2,.,CASSEVGGPYEQYF
TRBV5-4,TRBD1,CASSHMTGDYGYTF
TRBV7-9,.,CASSFDDGGSSYEQYF
TRBV7-8,.,CASSLELDGGNPNTEAFF
TRBV7-9,TRBD2,CASTHGASGDYEQYF
TRBV2,.,CASSAPGWDYGYTF
TRBV27,.,CASSLAGLPNQPQHF
TRBV5-6,.,CASSFGYEQYF
TRBV18,.,CASSPSAGIRAPLAKNIQYF
TRBV7-9,.,CASSLGVGENTEAFF
TRBV7-8,.,CASSLESSYEQYF
TRBV10-2,.,CASSDPNTGELFF
TRBV2,.,CASSFTGLVHEQYF
TRBV21-1,.,CASSKVRGPDEKLFF
TRBV2,.,CAGSEADQLMNTEAFF